This entry lists 6 T cell receptor beta chains sequenced from one sample in a study of T cell changes during pregnancy in multiple sclerosis. Profiled with immunoSEQ multiplex PCR; TCRdb holds only in-frame clones, not every one. The data hold more than 45,000 clones, with around 93% observed a single time. The sample consisted of CD8+ T cells from peripheral blood mononuclear cells, taken in the second trimester of pregnancy. All receptors derive from a female donor with multiple sclerosis, enrolled in a pregnancy study.

The chain couples TRBV7-2 to TRBJ2-2; 8 bases are shared with TRBD1. CDR1 is SGHTA and CDR2 is FQGNSA in the germline V gene. This CDR3 contains 15 residues. The V segment lost 1 base and the J segment 7 bases; nucleotides outside the gene matches: 5. The CDR3, as DNA: TGTGCCAGCAGCTTAGGGGACAGGTGGGACGGGGAGCTGTTTTTT. Encoded protein: CASSLGDRWDGELFF.

V and J are TRBV7-9 and TRBJ2-3; unclear D gene. Trimming took off 5 bases at V and 5 bases at J, with 8 bases between the two ends. Germline CDR1 and CDR2: SEHNR and FQNEAQ (reference sequence). The CDR3 is made up of 12 amino acids. Here the CDR3 DNA reads TGTGCCAGCAGCGCCCCGGGAGATACGCAGTATTTT. Its translation: CASSAPGDTQYF. The complete variable domain, with remaining parts taken from reference TRBV7-9 and TRBJ2-3, reads DTGVSQNPRHKITKRGQNVTFRCDPISEHNRLYWYRQTLGQGPEFLTYFQNEAQLEKSRLLSDRFSAERPKGSFSTLEIQRTEQGDSAMYLCASSAPGDTQYFGPGTRLTVL.

The chain carries TRBV27 and TRBJ2-2; D is perhaps TRBD2 (7 bases). The CDR3 totals 14 residues. The germline V gene encodes CDR1 MNHEY and CDR2 SMNVEV (reference sequence). With 7 bases removed from V and 6 bases from J, the gap between germline ends came to 15 bases. CDR3 sequence: CASTPLGGAGELFF. CDR3 nucleotide sequence: TGTGCCAGCACCCCCCTAGGGGGGGCCGGGGAGCTGTTTTTT.

This clone showed up just once. The genes are TRBV9 and TRBJ2-5; 10 bases are shared with TRBD2. V lost 4 bases to trimming and J lost 5 bases; unmatched junction nucleotides: 14. This CDR3 spans 17 amino acids. CDR1 SGDLS and CDR2 YYNGEE come from the germline V gene. The CDR3 spells CASSKGLAGVDGETQYF. The CDR3 coding sequence is TGTGCCAGCAGCAAAGGGCTAGCGGGGGTTGATGGGGAGACCCAGTACTTC.

This clone was picked up one time. The chain is built from TRBV14 and TRBJ1-5; 7 bases map to TRBD1. Germline V lookup: CDR1 SGHDN, CDR2 FVKESK. Trimming took 0 bases from V and 5 from J; bases not matched to a gene: 7. CDR3 length equals 16 residues. CDR3 loop: CASSQENGRGYQPQHF. The CDR3 bases are TGTGCCAGCAGCCAAGAAAACGGCAGGGGGTATCAGCCCCAGCATTTT.

The rearrangement uses TRBV10-2 and TRBJ2-7, with D perhaps TRBD1 (7 bases). Trimming took off 6 bases at V and 0 bases at J, with 15 bases between the two ends. This CDR3 comprises 15 residues. Germline values: CDR1 WSHSY, CDR2 SAAADI. The CDR3 sequence is CASREGQGGSYEQYF. The CDR3 region has the DNA TGCGCCAGCAGGGAGGGGCAGGGGGGCTCCTACGAGCAGTACTTC.